Following are 28 T cell receptor beta chains from one sample sequenced in a study of Ad26.COV2.S vaccination and SARS-CoV-2 variants. Assay used: immunoSEQ multiplex PCR; TCRdb lists only in-frame clones, some missing. The sample records under 300,000 clones, 70% to 90% being singletons. The sample's treatment: roughly 20 received Ad26.COV2.S at low or high dose, single or two shots; several received placebo; per-sample allocation not given. Samples analyzed were those drawn on day 63 after the first vaccine or placebo injection. The source was peripheral blood, collected in a trial of Ad26.COV2.S vaccine versus placebo. The receptors derive from a person between 18 and 59 years old who received the Ad26.COV2.S COVID-19 vaccine or a placebo.

This clone has just one count. This chain connects TRBV9 to TRBJ1-3; TRBD1 agrees at 8 bases. CDR1 is SGDLS, CDR2 YYNGEE, per germline. V lost 1 base to trimming and J lost 0 bases; unmatched junction nucleotides: 0. CDR3 size: 15 residues. The CDR3 coding sequence is TGTGCCAGCAGCGTACAGGGGGCCTCTGGAAACACCATATATTTT. This codes for CASSVQGASGNTIYF.

The rearrangement joins TRBV5-5 to TRBJ1-2; tentatively, D is TRBD1 (6 bases). The CDR3 extends over 15 amino acids. Trimming took 4 bases from V and 0 from J, leaving 13 bases between them. CDR1 and CDR2 (germline): SGHKS, YYEKEE (reference sequence). This chain's CDR3 is CASSATGSTNYGYTF. Here the CDR3 DNA reads TGTGCCAGCAGCGCGACAGGCTCTACTAACTATGGCTACACCTTC.

This chain connects TRBV5-4 to TRBJ2-5, with D maybe TRBD2 (7 bases). This CDR3 contains 16 residues. Germline loops: CDR1 SGHNT, CDR2 YYREEE (reference sequence). V lost 5 bases to trimming and J lost 0 bases, with 17 bases between them. CDR3 sequence reads: CASSLEGGGYQETQYF. In nucleotides, the CDR3 is TGTGCCAGCAGTCTTGAAGGGGGGGGATACCAAGAGACCCAGTACTTC.

The chain carries TRBV12-5 and TRBJ1-2, with TRBD1 matching 7 bases. CDR1 is LGHNT and CDR2 is FRNRAP in the germline V gene. Trimming at V came to 6 bases and at J to 2 bases, leaving 12 bases not matched to a gene. This CDR3 comprises 16 residues. The CDR3: CASGLERGQANYGYTF. The CDR3 DNA sequence: TGTGCTAGTGGACTCGAACGCGGACAGGCAAACTATGGCTACACCTTC.

As DNA, the CDR3 is TGCGCCAGCAGCTCGGGACAGGGGGCTGGGTACAATGAGCAGTTCTTC. It translates to CASSSGQGAGYNEQFF. J is TRBJ2-1 and V is TRBV5-1; 12 bases line up with TRBD1. Trimming cost V 3 bases and J 4 bases; bases outside gene matches: 5. Looked up from germline, CDR1 is SGHRS and CDR2 is YFSETQ. The CDR3 is 16 amino acids.

V usage is TRBV12-3 or TRBV12-4 and J usage is TRBJ1-2; a weak D match, TRBD1 (5 bases). This CDR3 spans 12 amino acids. The V and J ends lost 4 bases and 7 bases respectively, with 10 bases between them. CDR3 bases: TGTGCCAGCAGTTCGACAGTTCCTGGCTACACCTTC. Translation gives CASSSTVPGYTF.

The chain uses TRBV6-5 and TRBJ2-2, with D unclear. CDR3 length equals 15 residues. Germline values: CDR1 MNHEY, CDR2 SVGAGI. The V end lost 0 bases, the J end lost 0 bases, and 5 bases lay between the germline ends. CDR3 in amino acids: CASSYSAANTGELFF. The CDR3 coding sequence is TGTGCCAGCAGTTACTCGGCAGCGAACACCGGGGAGCTGTTTTTT.

The chain joins TRBV6-2 or TRBV6-3 to TRBJ2-2; TRBD1 or TRBD2 may be the D gene (5 bases each). Trimming shortened V by 0 bases and J by 4 bases, and 9 bases separated the two germline ends. This CDR3 contains 15 residues. Germline-derived CDR1 and CDR2 are MNHEY and SVGEGT. The CDR3 region is CASSYSGVATGELFF. CDR3 DNA: TGTGCCAGCAGTTACTCGGGGGTAGCCACCGGGGAGCTGTTTTTT.

The rearrangement joins TRBV27 to TRBJ2-7; 7 bases align to TRBD2. This CDR3 is built from 15 residues. The V gene's germline CDR1 is MNHEY and CDR2 SMNVEV (reference sequence). The trim removed 5 bases at V and 3 bases at J, leaving 10 bases unmatched. The CDR3 coding sequence is TGTGCCAGCAGTCTTAGGGGAGGGGCACTCTACGAGCAGTACTTC. It specifies CASSLRGGALYEQYF.

V gene TRBV28 combines with J gene TRBJ1-2, with TRBD1 identical over 8 bases. The CDR3 runs to 15 residues. The junction had 7 bases not matched to a gene; V was cut back by 3 bases and J by 4 bases. Germline assignment: CDR1 MDHEN and CDR2 SYDVKM. CDR3 bases: TGTGCCAGCAGTTTCGGGACAGGCCGTGCCTATGGCTACACCTTC. This sequence encodes CASSFGTGRAYGYTF.

The rearrangement joins TRBV4-1 to TRBJ2-7; D possibly uses TRBD1 or TRBD2 (6 bases each). The germline V gene encodes CDR1 MGHRA and CDR2 YSYEKL. V was pared by 1 base and J by 3 bases, with 19 bases between. This CDR3 contains 17 residues. In nucleotides, the CDR3 is TGCGCCAGCAGCCAAGGAAGGGGGGACACCCGGGACTACGAGCAGTACTTC. Translated: CASSQGRGDTRDYEQYF.

The V and J genes are TRBV29-1 and TRBJ1-3; 8 nucleotides line up with TRBD1. This CDR3 region has 13 residues. Looked up from germline, CDR1 is SQVTM and CDR2 is ANQGSEA. The J segment lost 3 bases and the V segment lost 6 bases, leaving 4 bases of the junction unmatched. CDR3 sequence: CSVGQGGGNTIYF. CDR3 coding DNA: TGCAGCGTCGGACAGGGAGGTGGAAACACCATATATTTT.

The chain is built from TRBV5-1 and TRBJ2-1, with 10 bases lining up with TRBD2. Trimming removed 0 bases from V and 3 bases from J; junction bases left unmatched: 3. The germline CDR1 and CDR2 sequences are SGHRS and YFSETQ. The CDR3 runs to 16 residues. The CDR3 protein is CASSLGLAGFYNEQFF. In DNA form, the CDR3 reads TGCGCCAGCAGCTTGGGACTAGCGGGTTTCTACAATGAGCAGTTCTTC.

The chain joins TRBV27 to TRBJ2-2; TRBD1 is a possible D gene (6 bases). Between the trimmed V and J ends, which lost 3 bases and 1 base, there was a span of 12 bases. In germline, CDR1 is MNHEY, CDR2 SMNVEV (reference sequence). The CDR3 runs 16 residues. DNA of the CDR3: TGTGCCAGCAGTTTGGAACAGGGACGGAACACCGGGGAGCTGTTTTTT. This codes for CASSLEQGRNTGELFF.

The V call is TRBV5-1, the J call TRBJ2-3, with 9 nucleotides matching TRBD1. V was pared by 4 bases and J by 4 bases, with 10 bases of the junction left unmatched. Looked up from germline, CDR1 is SGHRS and CDR2 is YFSETQ. This CDR3 region has 16 residues. CDR3 amino acids: CASSTGQGIPADTQYF. DNA for the CDR3: TGCGCCAGCAGCACGGGACAGGGAATACCAGCAGATACGCAGTATTTT.

The chain combines TRBV10-3 with TRBJ2-7, with D tentatively TRBD1 (5 bases). The CDR3 is 12 amino acids. The V end was cut by 4 bases, the J end by 3 bases, with 7 bases between. From germline, CDR1 is ENHRY and CDR2 SYGVKD. CDR3 sequence: CAISADSYEQYV. The CDR3 bases are TGTGCCATCAGTGCTGACAGCTACGAGCAGTACGTC.

V usage is TRBV18 and J usage is TRBJ1-3; no firm D call. Germline assignment: CDR1 KGHSH and CDR2 LQKENI. V dropped 5 bases and J dropped 0 bases, with 8 bases sitting between them. The CDR3 runs to 14 residues. The CDR3 region is CASSVTSSGNTIYF. The CDR3 nucleotides read TGTGCCAGCTCAGTGACGAGCTCTGGAAACACCATATATTTT.

This clone was observed a single time. V and J are TRBV14 and TRBJ1-4; D is possibly TRBD1 (6 bases). CDR3 length: 16 amino acids. The germline V gene has CDR1 SGHDN and CDR2 FVKESK. Trimming took 0 bases from V and 7 from J, leaving 15 bases between them. In DNA, the CDR3 is TGTGCCAGCAGCCAAGATGAGTACAGGGAGGTTGAAAAACTGTTTTTT. Translation gives CASSQDEYREVEKLFF.

This chain links TRBV7-2 with TRBJ2-7; 8 nucleotides agree with TRBD1. The CDR3 contains 15 residues. Trimming removed 6 bases from V and 2 bases from J; junction bases left unmatched: 9. Germline CDR1 is SGHTA and CDR2 is FQGNSA. This CDR3 is CASRSNGQGTYEQYF. The CDR3 nucleotides are TGTGCCAGCAGGTCCAACGGACAGGGAACCTACGAGCAGTACTTC.

The V gene is TRBV7-9, the J gene TRBJ2-3; TRBD1 might be the D (6 bases). Trimming stripped 5 bases from V and 1 base from J, with 19 bases between. The germline V gene has CDR1 SEHNR and CDR2 FQNEAQ (reference sequence). This CDR3 has 17 residues. CDR3 nucleotides: TGTGCCAGCAGCCGCGCAGGGGAGCGGCCTCGCACAGATACGCAGTATTTT. Residues: CASSRAGERPRTDTQYF.

The V call is TRBV4-2, the J call TRBJ2-7, with 9 bases identical to TRBD1. V lost 5 bases, J lost 2 bases, and 7 bases stayed unmatched. The CDR3 totals 15 residues. Per the germline V gene, CDR1 is LGHNA and CDR2 is YNFKEQ. CDR3 amino acids: CASSEAGQGTYEQYF. The CDR3 DNA follows: TGTGCCAGCAGCGAGGCGGGACAGGGCACCTACGAGCAGTACTTC.

This clone was detected only a few times. The chain is built from TRBV30 and TRBJ2-3; D perhaps matches TRBD1 (5 bases). CDR3 length: 13 residues. Germline CDR1 reads GTSNPN; CDR2 reads SVGIG (reference sequence). Trimming took off 3 bases at V and 3 bases at J, with 10 bases between the two ends. The CDR3 DNA is TGTGCCTGGAGGAATAAGGGGACAGATACGCAGTATTTT. It is translated as CAWRNKGTDTQYF.

J is TRBJ2-7 and V is TRBV6-6; the match to TRBD1 covers 8 bases. The CDR3 has 14 amino acids. The germline CDR1 and CDR2 sequences are MNHNY and SVGAGI (reference sequence). After removal of 6 bases from V and 2 bases from J, the junction contained 6 bases not matched to a gene. The CDR3 DNA reads as TGTGCCAGCAGATCCCCGGGACAGGCCTACGAGCAGTACTTC. Translation gives CASRSPGQAYEQYF.

CDR3 in amino acids: CASSLGGGGIRYEQYF. The DNA for the CDR3 is TGTGCCAGCAGCTTAGGAGGGGGTGGTATACGCTACGAGCAGTACTTC. This chain links TRBV7-9 with TRBJ2-7, with D maybe TRBD1 (6 bases). The CDR3 spans 16 residues. Trimming took 1 base from V and 3 from J, leaving 16 bases between them. The germline CDR1 and CDR2 sequences are SEHNR and FQNEAQ (reference sequence).

The V gene is TRBV6-2 or TRBV6-3, the J gene TRBJ2-3; a weak D match, TRBD2 (7 bases). CDR1 and CDR2 from the germline V gene are MNHEY and SVGEGT. The V and J ends lost 3 bases and 0 bases respectively, with 16 bases between them. CDR3 length: 17 residues. CDR3 nucleotide sequence: TGTGCCAGCAGTTATTCTAGGAGGGGGGGCAGCACAGATACGCAGTATTTT. Translating gives CASSYSRRGGSTDTQYF.

CDR3 sequence reads: CATSRPGSRQPQHF. DNA for the CDR3: TGTGCCACCAGCAGACCCGGCTCTAGGCAGCCCCAGCATTTT. The chain is built from TRBV15 and TRBJ1-5; D is uncertain. Germline values: CDR1 LNHNV, CDR2 YYDKDF (reference sequence). This CDR3 is built from 14 residues. Deletions cut 2 bases from V and 7 bases from J, with 12 bases between.

This clone was seen only a few times. The rearrangement uses TRBV24-1 and TRBJ2-2; 7 bases fit TRBD2. V was clipped by 2 bases and J by 1 base; unmatched bases: 3. The CDR3 covers 16 residues. Germline-derived CDR1 and CDR2 are KGHDR and SFDVKD. The CDR3 protein is CATSDYTSENTGELFF. The CDR3, as DNA: TGTGCCACCAGTGATTACACTAGCGAGAACACCGGGGAGCTGTTTTTT.

J is TRBJ2-1 and V is TRBV6-2 or TRBV6-3; 8 bases line up with TRBD2. The V gene's germline CDR1 is MNHEY and CDR2 SVGEGT. The CDR3 sequence is 15 residues long. The J segment lost 3 bases and the V segment lost 4 bases, leaving 5 bases of the junction unmatched. CDR3 in amino acids: CASSSLREDYNEQFF. Written as DNA, the CDR3 is TGTGCCAGCAGTTCCTTGCGGGAGGACTACAATGAGCAGTTCTTC.